These 19 T cell receptor beta chains share one sample of origin, sequenced in a study of TIL therapy for anti-PD-1-resistant metastatic lung cancer. This was the immunoSEQ v3 assay. The data were produced by immunoSEQ multiplex PCR, yet TCRdb's version contains in-frame clones alone and is incomplete. Of approximately 95,000 clones listed, roughly 65% are singletons. Time point: pre-treatment sample, taken before nivolumab and TIL therapy. The tumor samples were excised metastases, mostly pleural nodules or supraclavicular lymph nodes. The input for sequencing was tumor tissue, taken at baseline. The receptors shown here come from a person aged 25 to 85 with non-small cell lung cancer.

The V gene is TRBV13, the J gene TRBJ2-7, with 10 bases aligning to TRBD2. Trimming took 5 bases from V and 1 from J; bases not matched to a gene: 8. This CDR3 has 16 amino acids. From germline, CDR1 is PRHDT and CDR2 FYEKMQ (reference sequence). In nucleotides, the CDR3 is TGTGCCAGCAGCAAAATCTCTAGCGGGGGATCCTACGAGCAGTACTTC. Its protein product is CASSKISSGGSYEQYF.

The chain recombines TRBV5-1 with TRBJ1-6; 7 bases are shared with TRBD1. The junction had 10 bases not matched to a gene; V was cut back by 3 bases and J by 7 bases. Germline V gene sequence: CDR1 SGHRS, CDR2 YFSETQ. The CDR3 loop spans 16 amino acids. CDR3 coding DNA: TGCGCCAGCAGCTCGGCGGGCAGGGGGAACAATTCACCCCTCCACTTT. Translated: CASSSAGRGNNSPLHF.

This sequence joins TRBV28 and TRBJ1-5; D gene unclear. CDR1 and CDR2 from the germline V gene are MDHEN and SYDVKM. The CDR3 is 16 amino acids. V was shortened by 5 bases and J by 4 bases, with 18 bases between the two germline ends. This chain's CDR3 is CASSPPFRGLNQPQHF. CDR3 DNA sequence: TGTGCCAGCAGTCCCCCTTTTCGAGGTTTAAATCAGCCCCAGCATTTT. Based on the CDR3 plus reference TRBV28 and TRBJ1-5, the full variable domain is DVKVTQSSRYLVKRTGEKVFLECVQDMDHENMFWYRQDPGLGLRLIYFSYDVKMKEKGDIPEGYSVSREKKERFSLILESASTNQTSMYLCASSPPFRGLNQPQHFGDGTRLSIL.

Details on this clone: The junction does not match germline at one end; this may be a read error. CDR3 protein: CASSQVSGGPEAFF. The CDR3 region has the DNA TGCGCCAGCAGCCAAGTATCCGGGGGGCCTGAGGCTTTCTTT. V and J are TRBV4-1 and TRBJ1-1; D might be TRBD1 (6 bases). CDR1 and CDR2 (germline): MGHRA, YSYEKL. CDR3 length: 14 residues.

The V gene is TRBV19, the J gene TRBJ2-7, with 11 bases lining up with TRBD2. This CDR3 spans 15 amino acids. Germline CDR1 is LNHDA and CDR2 is SQIVND (reference sequence). The ends lost 4 bases at V and 6 bases at J; junction bases unmatched: 8. As DNA, the CDR3 is TGTGCCAGTAGTAAACTAGCGGGAGTCGTAGGCGAGCAGTACTTC. Residues: CASSKLAGVVGEQYF.

In this sample, this clone turned up a few times. This chain uses TRBV6-6 with TRBJ2-5, with TRBD2 as a possible D gene (7 bases). The V and J ends lost 7 bases and 5 bases respectively, with 17 bases between them. This CDR3 contains 14 residues. Germline V gene sequence: CDR1 MNHNY, CDR2 SVGAGI (reference sequence). This CDR3 reads CASIRTRGGETQYF. In DNA, the CDR3 is TGTGCCAGCATCAGGACAAGGGGGGGGGAGACCCAGTACTTC.

V and J are TRBV7-2 and TRBJ2-7, with 9 bases aligning to TRBD1. The CDR3 extends over 14 amino acids. Germline trimming cut 5 bases from V and 7 bases from J; bases unmatched to any gene: 9. Germline values: CDR1 SGHTA, CDR2 FQGNSA. DNA of the CDR3: TGTGCCAGCAGCGCGAACAGGGGGCGTCGGGAGCAGTACTTC. Translation: CASSANRGRREQYF.

The V call is TRBV6-5, the J call TRBJ2-1, with 12 positions matching TRBD2. The CDR3 totals 15 residues. CDR1 and CDR2 (germline): MNHEY, SVGAGI. J lost 12 bases, V lost 1 base, and 7 bases had no gene match. The CDR3 sequence is CASSYYLAGGPVQFF. For the CDR3, the DNA is TGTGCCAGCAGTTACTACCTAGCGGGAGGGCCTGTGCAGTTCTTC.

On this clone itself: Its ends do not fully match the called genes, so a read error is possible. The gene calls are TRBV5-5 and TRBJ2-7; TRBD1 might be the D (5 bases). Germline-derived CDR1 and CDR2 are SGHKS and YYEKEE (reference sequence). This CDR3 has 15 residues. The CDR3, as DNA: TGTGCCAGCAGCAACCAGGTAGGGGCCTCCTCCGAGCAGTACTTC. It encodes CASSNQVGASSEQYF.

The V gene is TRBV7-3, the J gene TRBJ2-7, with D tentatively TRBD2 (5 bases). Between the trimmed V and J ends, which lost 5 bases and 0 bases, there was a span of 17 bases. Looked up from germline, CDR1 is SGHTA and CDR2 is FQGTGA. The CDR3 loop spans 16 amino acids. DNA for the CDR3: TGTGCCAGCAGCCCAAGGACTTCATACGACTCCTACGAGCAGTACTTC. Protein sequence: CASSPRTSYDSYEQYF.

This clone came up once. This chain connects TRBV2 to TRBJ2-3, with 14 bases aligning to TRBD2. Germline CDR1 SNHLY, CDR2 FYNNEI. The junction had 2 bases not matched to a gene; V was cut back by 9 bases and J by 0 bases. This CDR3 has 15 amino acids. Here the CDR3 DNA reads TGTGCCAGAGGACTAGCGGGAGGTAGCACAGATACGCAGTATTTT. Translation: CARGLAGGSTDTQYF.

The chain has TRBV4-1 and TRBJ2-7; D is undetermined. CDR3 length equals 14 residues. The germline V gene encodes CDR1 MGHRA and CDR2 YSYEKL. The germline V and J ends were trimmed by 8 bases and 0 bases, with 14 bases remaining between them. Written as DNA, the CDR3 is TGCGCCAGCGGGGTCGACACCTACTCCTACGAGCAGTACTTC. Translation gives CASGVDTYSYEQYF.

This chain joins TRBV7-8 and TRBJ2-5, with no clear D. With 2 bases removed from V and 1 base from J, the gap between germline ends came to 8 bases. The CDR3 has 14 residues. Germline CDR1 SGHVS, CDR2 FQNEAQ. The chain's CDR3 is CASSLLRTQETQYF. CDR3 DNA sequence: TGTGCCAGCAGCTTATTACGGACCCAAGAGACCCAGTACTTC.

This clone appeared once. This rearrangement joins TRBV12-3 or TRBV12-4 to TRBJ1-2; the match to TRBD1 covers 9 bases. The CDR3 spans 13 residues. V lost 10 bases to trimming and J lost 8 bases; unmatched junction nucleotides: 11. The CDR3 loop is CATRDREILGYTF. The CDR3 bases are TGTGCCACTCGGGACAGGGAAATTTTAGGCTACACCTTC.

This clone was seen a few times. The chain recombines TRBV5-1 with TRBJ1-2; D unclear. V dropped 0 bases and J dropped 2 bases, with 17 bases sitting between them. The CDR3 consists of 17 residues. Germline CDR1 and CDR2: SGHRS and YFSETQ. CDR3: CASSLVVSRLDNYGYTF. As DNA, the CDR3 is TGCGCCAGCAGCTTGGTTGTATCCAGGCTCGACAACTATGGCTACACCTTC.

V is TRBV24-1 and J is TRBJ2-5, with 11 positions matching TRBD2. The trim removed 9 bases at V and 1 base at J, leaving 6 bases unmatched. The CDR3 is made up of 15 amino acids. Germline CDR1 is KGHDR and CDR2 is SFDVKD. CDR3 amino acids: CATGVAGGGQETQYF. CDR3 nucleotides: TGTGCCACCGGGGTAGCGGGGGGGGGCCAAGAGACCCAGTACTTC.

The chain joins TRBV5-8 to TRBJ2-5; the D is unclear. This CDR3 region has 14 residues. The V gene's germline CDR1 is SGHTS and CDR2 YDEGEE. V gave up 0 bases and J gave up 2 bases, with 8 bases separating them. Here the CDR3 DNA reads TGTGCCAGCAGCTTGGGCTCACATCAAGAGACCCAGTACTTC. Encoded protein: CASSLGSHQETQYF.

This clone was seen just once. The CDR3 DNA is TGTGCCTGGAGTCTGGCGGCCTACAATGAGCAGTTCTTC. Translated: CAWSLAAYNEQFF. The chain combines TRBV30 with TRBJ2-1, with no clear D. The germline CDR1 and CDR2 sequences are GTSNPN and SVGIG (reference sequence). Trimming removed 2 bases from V and 2 bases from J, with 7 bases in between. This CDR3 region has 13 residues. Complete variable domain (other parts from reference TRBV30 and TRBJ2-1): SQTIHQWPATLVQPVGSPLSLECTVEGTSNPNLYWYRQAAGRGLQLLFYSVGIGQISSEVPQNLSASRPQDRQFILSSKKLLLSDSGFYLCAWSLAAYNEQFFGPGTRLTVL.

The V call is TRBV30, the J call TRBJ1-2; D unresolved. The CDR3 extends over 15 amino acids. Germline values: CDR1 GTSNPN, CDR2 SVGIG (reference sequence). V was trimmed by 4 bases and J by 0 bases, leaving 15 bases between them. CDR3 coding DNA: TGTGCCTGGACCGCCTCAGTGATCTCTAACTATGGCTACACCTTC. It specifies CAWTASVISNYGYTF.